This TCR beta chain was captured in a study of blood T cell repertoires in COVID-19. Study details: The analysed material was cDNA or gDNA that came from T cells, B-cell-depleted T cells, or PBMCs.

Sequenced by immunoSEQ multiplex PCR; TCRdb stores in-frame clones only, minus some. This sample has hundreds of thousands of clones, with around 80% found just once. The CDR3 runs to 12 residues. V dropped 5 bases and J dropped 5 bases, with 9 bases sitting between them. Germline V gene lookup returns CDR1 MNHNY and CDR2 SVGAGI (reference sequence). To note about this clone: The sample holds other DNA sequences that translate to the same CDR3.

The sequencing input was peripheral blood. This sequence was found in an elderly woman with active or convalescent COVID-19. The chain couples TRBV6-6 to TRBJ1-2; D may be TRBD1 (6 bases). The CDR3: CASSPGTYGYTF. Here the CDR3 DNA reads TGTGCCAGCAGTCCAGGGACATATGGCTACACCTTC.